This T cell receptor beta chain was found in a study of post-analysis software for immune sequencing data. Turning to the study itself: Clinical courses comprised relapsing-remitting, secondary progressive and progressive-relapsing multiple sclerosis.

The V end was cut by 7 bases, the J end by 5 bases, with 15 bases between. This CDR3 is built from 13 residues. CDR1 and CDR2 (germline): SQVTM, ANQGSEA. General study points: A handful of TRBV segments were more frequent in patients than controls; TRBV5-6, TRBV5-1 and TRBV20-1 belonged to this group.

This clonotype was counted only a few times. What it recognizes is unknown. TCR beta cDNA libraries included unique molecular identifiers. Each CDR3 protein gets one entry after TCRdb re-called the PCR reads with MiXCR. The data show around 400,000 distinct CDR3 sequences, approximately 37% seen once. The receptor comes from a girl aged 2-10 years with multiple sclerosis. The chain combines TRBV29-1 with TRBJ2-1, with D tentatively TRBD1 (6 bases). Specimen: blood. The CDR3 nucleotides are TGCAGCGGTGGGGGCAGGGCGAACAATGAGCAGTTCTTC. This gives the protein CSGGGRANNEQFF.